This TCR beta chain derives from a study of beta chain features in type 1 diabetes. About the research overall: When patients were set against healthy donors, age, gender and cell yields were similar. Over all samples combined, around 110 million sorted cells were examined. Study findings and constraints: Within each of all four CD4+ subsets, Type 1 diabetes patients had TCRB CDR3s that were moderately but significantly shorter.

This clone has more than one count but fewer than ten. Antigen: not known. Expressed TCRB transcripts were sequenced, since all the RNA that had been isolated was reverse transcribed. Sequencing of naive, central memory and regulatory T cell samples gave an average of roughly 3.5 million reads. Sequencing used immunoSEQ multiplex PCR; TCRdb keeps in-frame clones, though not all of them. Of about 340,000 clones listed, about 14% were seen once; the top ten hold over 0.014%. The CDR3 has 14 amino acids. V dropped 1 base and J dropped 1 base, with 6 bases sitting between them. CDR1 and CDR2 (germline): SGHRS, YFSETQ.

What was sequenced was naive CD4+ T cells from blood. This sequence was found in a woman aged 18-35 years with type 1 diabetes. The V and J genes are TRBV5-1 and TRBJ2-1, with D hard to call. CDR3 protein: CASSLSRSYNEQFF. The CDR3 coding sequence is TGCGCCAGCAGCTTGTCCCGTTCCTACAATGAGCAGTTCTTC.